There are many counts of the clone carrying this TCR beta chain. Antigen specificity is unknown. These data come from a study of blood T cells in healthy people across ages. Each donor supplied about 9.6 milliliters of peripheral blood. The V end was cut by 1 base, the J end by 5 bases, with 7 bases between. Per germline, CDR1 SGHRS and CDR2 YFSETQ. CDR3 length equals 13 residues. Primers used in a second PCR of about 7 to 12 cycles were a sample-barcoded 5' primer and a J-beta primer mix. TCRdb re-analysed the 5' RACE reads in MiXCR, keeping a single row per CDR3 protein. The repertoire holds around 710,000 distinct CDR3 sequences, roughly 44% seen once, with roughly 20% in the top ten. General study results and limits: Among long-lived donors, naive CD4+ cells were more numerous and diversity higher than in aged donors. The CMV status of each donor remained undetermined, and this could have confounded shifts in expanded clonotypes. Unsorted PBMC material precluded a definitive naive versus antigen-experienced comparison.

The receptor's source is a woman aged 60 to 75 in good health. Sequenced input: blood. The chain combines TRBV5-1 with TRBJ2-1; D remains unclear. CDR3 nucleotide sequence: TGCGCCAGCAGCTTGTCTACGAACAATGAGCAGTTCTTC. Its protein is CASSLSTNNEQFF.